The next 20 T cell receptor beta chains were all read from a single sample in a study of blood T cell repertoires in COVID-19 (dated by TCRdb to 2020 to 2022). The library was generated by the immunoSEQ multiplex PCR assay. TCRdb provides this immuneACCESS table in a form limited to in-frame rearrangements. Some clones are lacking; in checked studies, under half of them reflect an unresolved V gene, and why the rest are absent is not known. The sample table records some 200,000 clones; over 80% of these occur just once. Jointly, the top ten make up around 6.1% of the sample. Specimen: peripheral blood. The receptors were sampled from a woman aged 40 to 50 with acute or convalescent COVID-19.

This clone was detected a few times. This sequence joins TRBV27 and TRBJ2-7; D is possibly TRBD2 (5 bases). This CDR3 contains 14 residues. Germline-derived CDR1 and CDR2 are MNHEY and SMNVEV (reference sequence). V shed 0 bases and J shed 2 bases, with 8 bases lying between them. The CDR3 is CASSLSGVAYEQYF. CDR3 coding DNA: TGTGCCAGCAGTTTATCGGGAGTCGCCTACGAGCAGTACTTC.

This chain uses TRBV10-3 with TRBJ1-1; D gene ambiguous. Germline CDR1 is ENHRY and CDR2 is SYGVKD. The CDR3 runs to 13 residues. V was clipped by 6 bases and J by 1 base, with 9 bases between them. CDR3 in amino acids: CAIRARANTEAFF. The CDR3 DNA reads TGTGCCATCAGGGCGCGGGCGAACACTGAAGCTTTCTTT.

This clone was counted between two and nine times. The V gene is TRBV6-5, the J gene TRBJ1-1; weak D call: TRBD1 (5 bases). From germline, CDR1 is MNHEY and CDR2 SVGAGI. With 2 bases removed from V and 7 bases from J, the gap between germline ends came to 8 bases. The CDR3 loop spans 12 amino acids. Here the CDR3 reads CASSYSRDEAFF. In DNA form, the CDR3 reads TGTGCCAGCAGTTACAGCAGGGATGAAGCTTTCTTT.

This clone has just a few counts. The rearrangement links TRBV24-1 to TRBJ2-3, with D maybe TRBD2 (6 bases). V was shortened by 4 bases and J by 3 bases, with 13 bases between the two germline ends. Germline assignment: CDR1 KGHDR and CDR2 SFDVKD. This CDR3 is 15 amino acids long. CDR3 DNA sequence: TGTGCCACCAGTGACAGAAGGAGCGGGACAGATACGCAGTATTTT. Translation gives CATSDRRSGTDTQYF.

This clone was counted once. CDR3 coding DNA: TGTGCCAGCAGCGTATCTACAGTTGGGAATTCACCCCTCCACTTT. It translates to CASSVSTVGNSPLHF. This chain links TRBV9 with TRBJ1-6; D is unclear. Germline loops: CDR1 SGDLS, CDR2 YYNGEE. CDR3 length: 15 amino acids. The V end was cut by 1 base, the J end by 7 bases, with 12 bases between. The full variable domain, completed using reference TRBV9 and TRBJ1-6, is DSGVTQTPKHLITATGQRVTLRCSPRSGDLSVYWYQQSLDQGLQFLIQYYNGEERAKGNILERFSAQQFPDLHSELNLSSLELGDSALYFCASSVSTVGNSPLHFGNGTRLTVT.

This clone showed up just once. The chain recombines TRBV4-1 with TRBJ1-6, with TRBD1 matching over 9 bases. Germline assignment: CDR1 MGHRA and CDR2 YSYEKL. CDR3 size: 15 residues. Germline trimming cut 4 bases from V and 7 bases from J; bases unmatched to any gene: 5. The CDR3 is CASSPKTGGNSPLHF. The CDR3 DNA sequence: TGCGCCAGCAGCCCGAAGACAGGGGGAAATTCACCCCTCCACTTT.

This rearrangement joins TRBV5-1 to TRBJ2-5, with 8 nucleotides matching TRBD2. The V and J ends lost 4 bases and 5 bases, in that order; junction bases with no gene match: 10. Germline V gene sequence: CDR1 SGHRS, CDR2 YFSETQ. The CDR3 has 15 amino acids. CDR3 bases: TGCGCCAGCAGCCTCGGGACTAGTAAGGGGGAGACCCAGTACTTC. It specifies CASSLGTSKGETQYF.

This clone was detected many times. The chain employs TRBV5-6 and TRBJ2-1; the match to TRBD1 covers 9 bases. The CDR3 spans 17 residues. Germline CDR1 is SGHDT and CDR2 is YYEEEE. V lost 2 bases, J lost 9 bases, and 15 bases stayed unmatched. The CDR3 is CASSFRDRAVWVSEQFF. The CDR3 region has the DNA TGTGCCAGCAGCTTCCGGGACAGGGCCGTATGGGTGAGTGAGCAGTTCTTC.

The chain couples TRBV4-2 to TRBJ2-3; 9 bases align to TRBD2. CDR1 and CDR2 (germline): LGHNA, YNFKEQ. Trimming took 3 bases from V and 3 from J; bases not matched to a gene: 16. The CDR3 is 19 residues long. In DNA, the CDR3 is TGTGCCAGCAGCCAGGATACGGCGGGAGGGCCCTTTAAGACAGATACGCAGTATTTT. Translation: CASSQDTAGGPFKTDTQYF.

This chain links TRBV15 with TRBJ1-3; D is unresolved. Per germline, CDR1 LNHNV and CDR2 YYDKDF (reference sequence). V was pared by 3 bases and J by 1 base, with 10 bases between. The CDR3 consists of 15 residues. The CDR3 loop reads CATSRGRESGNTIYF. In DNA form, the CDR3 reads TGTGCCACCAGCAGGGGCCGGGAGTCTGGAAACACCATATATTTT.

The CDR3 loop is CSARWGQGLDTQYF. The CDR3, as DNA: TGCAGCGCCCGTTGGGGACAGGGGTTAGATACGCAGTATTTT. The chain uses TRBV29-1 and TRBJ2-3, with 10 positions matching TRBD1. V trimming: 7 bases; J trimming: 5 bases; junction bases outside the gene matches: 9. CDR1 and CDR2 from the germline V gene are SQVTM and ANQGSEA. CDR3 length: 14 residues.

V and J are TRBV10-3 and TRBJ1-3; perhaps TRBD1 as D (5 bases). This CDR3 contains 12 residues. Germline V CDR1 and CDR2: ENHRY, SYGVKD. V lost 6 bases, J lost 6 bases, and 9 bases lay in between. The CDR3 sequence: CAIRQVENTIYF. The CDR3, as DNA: TGTGCCATCAGACAGGTTGAAAACACCATATATTTT.

CDR3 DNA: TGTGCCAGCAGTCTGGGAGGGGTAGGGTGGGATACGCAGTATTTT. Protein sequence: CASSLGGVGWDTQYF. The chain combines TRBV6-5 with TRBJ2-3; 7 bases are shared with TRBD2. Germline CDR1 and CDR2: MNHEY and SVGAGI. This CDR3 has 15 amino acids. V lost 5 bases and J lost 6; bases outside the gene matches: 11.

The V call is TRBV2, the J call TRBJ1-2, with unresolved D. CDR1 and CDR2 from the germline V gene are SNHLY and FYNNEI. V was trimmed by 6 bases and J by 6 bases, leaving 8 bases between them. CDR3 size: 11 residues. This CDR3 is CASRRDHGYTF. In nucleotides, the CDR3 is TGTGCCAGCAGGAGGGATCATGGCTACACCTTC.

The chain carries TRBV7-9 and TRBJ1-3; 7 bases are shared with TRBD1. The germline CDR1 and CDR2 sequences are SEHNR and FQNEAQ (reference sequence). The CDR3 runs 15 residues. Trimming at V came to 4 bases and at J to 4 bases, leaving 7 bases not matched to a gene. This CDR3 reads CASSWGPGQGNTIYF. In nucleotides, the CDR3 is TGTGCCAGCAGCTGGGGACCGGGACAGGGAAACACCATATATTTT.

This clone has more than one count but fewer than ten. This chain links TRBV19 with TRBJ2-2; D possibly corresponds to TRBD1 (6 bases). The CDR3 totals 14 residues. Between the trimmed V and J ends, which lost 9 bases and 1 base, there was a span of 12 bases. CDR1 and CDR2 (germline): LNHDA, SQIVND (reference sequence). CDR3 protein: CASRGRRNTGELFF. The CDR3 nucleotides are TGTGCCAGCAGGGGACGGAGGAACACCGGGGAGCTGTTTTTT.

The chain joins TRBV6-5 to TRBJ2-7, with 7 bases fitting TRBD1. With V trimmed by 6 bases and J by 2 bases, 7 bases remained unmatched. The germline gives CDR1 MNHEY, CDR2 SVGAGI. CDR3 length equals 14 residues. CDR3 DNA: TGTGCCAGCAGGAGCACAGGGGCGACCTACGAGCAGTACTTC. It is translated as CASRSTGATYEQYF.

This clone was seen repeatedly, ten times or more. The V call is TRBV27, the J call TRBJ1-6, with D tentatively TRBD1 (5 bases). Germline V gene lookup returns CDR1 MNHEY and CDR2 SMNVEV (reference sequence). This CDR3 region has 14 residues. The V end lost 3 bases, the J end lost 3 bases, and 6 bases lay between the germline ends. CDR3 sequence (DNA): TGTGCCAGCAGTTTGGGGGGCTATAATTCACCCCTCCACTTT. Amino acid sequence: CASSLGGYNSPLHF.

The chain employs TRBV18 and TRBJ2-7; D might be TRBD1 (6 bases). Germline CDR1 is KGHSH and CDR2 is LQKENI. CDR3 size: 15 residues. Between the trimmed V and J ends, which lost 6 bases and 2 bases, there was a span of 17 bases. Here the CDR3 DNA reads TGTGCCAGCTCGCAAACACTCGGACAGCCCTACGAGCAGTACTTC. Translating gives CASSQTLGQPYEQYF.

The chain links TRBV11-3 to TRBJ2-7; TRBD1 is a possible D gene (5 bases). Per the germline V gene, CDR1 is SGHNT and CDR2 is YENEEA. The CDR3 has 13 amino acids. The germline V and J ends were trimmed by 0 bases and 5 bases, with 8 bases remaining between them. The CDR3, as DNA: TGTGCCAGCAGCTTAGATCTAGGGGACGAGCAGTACTTC. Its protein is CASSLDLGDEQYF. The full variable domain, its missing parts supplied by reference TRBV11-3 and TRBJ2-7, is EAGVVQSPRYKIIEKKQPVAFWCNPISGHNTLYWYLQNLGQGPELLIRYENEEAVDDSQLPKDRFSAERLKGVDSTLKIQPAELGDSAVYLCASSLDLGDEQYFGPGTRLTVT.